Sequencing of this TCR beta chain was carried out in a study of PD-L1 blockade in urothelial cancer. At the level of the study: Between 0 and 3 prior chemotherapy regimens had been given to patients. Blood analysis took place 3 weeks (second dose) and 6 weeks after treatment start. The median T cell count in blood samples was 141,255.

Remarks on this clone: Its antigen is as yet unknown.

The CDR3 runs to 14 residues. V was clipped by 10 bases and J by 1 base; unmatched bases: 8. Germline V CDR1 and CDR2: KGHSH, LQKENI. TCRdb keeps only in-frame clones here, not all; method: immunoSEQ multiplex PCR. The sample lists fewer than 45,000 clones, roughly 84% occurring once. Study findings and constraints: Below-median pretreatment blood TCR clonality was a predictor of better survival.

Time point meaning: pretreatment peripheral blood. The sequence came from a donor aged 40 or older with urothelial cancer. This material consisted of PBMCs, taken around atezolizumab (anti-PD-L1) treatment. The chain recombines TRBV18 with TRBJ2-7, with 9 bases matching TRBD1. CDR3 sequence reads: CATTRDRESYEQYF. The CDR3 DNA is TGTGCCACCACCCGGGACAGGGAATCCTACGAGCAGTACTTC. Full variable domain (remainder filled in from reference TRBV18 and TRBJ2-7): NAGVMQNPRHLVRRRGQEARLRCSPMKGHSHVYWYRQLPEEGLKFMVYLQKENIIDESGMPKERFSAEFPKEGPSILRIQQVVRGDSAAYFCATTRDRESYEQYFGPGTRLTVT.